Shown below are 19 T cell receptor beta chains from a single sample sequenced in a study of cytomegalovirus exposure and HLA in healthy donors. PCR involved 60 Vbeta and 13 Jbeta primers. The protocol was immunoSEQ multiplex PCR, while the TCRdb copy is restricted to in-frame clones and leaves out a portion. This sample has some 190,000 clones; roughly three quarters occur once, and the top ten carry under 3%. Sequencing used PBMCs. The receptors stem from a woman aged 25 to 45 in good health and CMV-seropositive.

The chain has TRBV14 and TRBJ2-3, with D maybe TRBD2 (5 bases). The CDR3 totals 13 residues. With 1 base removed from V and 7 bases from J, the gap between germline ends came to 9 bases. CDR1 SGHDN and CDR2 FVKESK come from the germline V gene. The DNA for the CDR3 is TGTGCCAGCAGCCAAGGGACTTGGTATACGCAGTATTTT. It specifies CASSQGTWYTQYF.

The chain recombines TRBV28 with TRBJ2-6; D is unresolved. Germline values: CDR1 MDHEN, CDR2 SYDVKM. V gave up 7 bases and J gave up 0 bases, with 13 bases separating them. This CDR3 comprises 16 residues. The CDR3 reads CASTSPGSSGANVLTF. CDR3 DNA: TGTGCCAGCACCTCCCCAGGTAGCTCTGGGGCCAACGTCCTGACTTTC.

This clone occurred once. V is TRBV7-9 and J is TRBJ2-3, with D perhaps TRBD2 (6 bases). The length of the CDR3 is 17 residues. The ends were cut back, 1 base at V and 0 bases at J, with 14 bases in the middle. Per the germline V gene, CDR1 is SEHNR and CDR2 is FQNEAQ (reference sequence). The CDR3 sequence: CASSLDGGMGSTDTQYF. Here the CDR3 DNA reads TGTGCCAGCAGCTTAGATGGGGGGATGGGGAGCACAGATACGCAGTATTTT.

The chain joins TRBV28 to TRBJ1-2; D possibly corresponds to TRBD1 (6 bases). Germline V gives CDR1 MDHEN, CDR2 SYDVKM. The CDR3 runs 15 residues. The V gene lost 4 bases and the J gene lost 4 bases, with 16 bases spanning the gap. The CDR3 region has the DNA TGTGCCAGCAGTTCCCCAGCGACAGGACCCTATGGCTACACCTTC. Translation gives CASSSPATGPYGYTF.

V usage is TRBV7-9 and J usage is TRBJ1-2; 7 nucleotides agree with TRBD1. The CDR3 is made up of 14 amino acids. After removal of 2 bases from V and 5 bases from J, the junction contained 5 bases not matched to a gene. CDR1 is SEHNR and CDR2 is FQNEAQ in the germline V gene (reference sequence). This CDR3 is CASSLQGVFYGYTF. The CDR3 nucleotides read TGTGCCAGCAGCTTACAGGGGGTTTTTTATGGCTACACCTTC.

This chain uses TRBV7-9 with TRBJ2-3; D possibly corresponds to TRBD1 (5 bases). This CDR3 comprises 17 residues. Germline lookup yields CDR1 SEHNR and CDR2 FQNEAQ (reference sequence). V lost 5 bases and J lost 4, with 22 bases in between. The CDR3 DNA is TGTGCCAGCAGCCCGTACTTGACAGTTACGGGCCCAGATACGCAGTATTTT. Translated: CASSPYLTVTGPDTQYF.

The rearrangement uses TRBV7-9 and TRBJ2-2; 8 bases map to TRBD2. The CDR3 totals 16 residues. CDR1 SEHNR and CDR2 FQNEAQ come from the germline V gene (reference sequence). Trimming at V came to 3 bases and at J to 2 bases, leaving 5 bases not matched to a gene. The CDR3 here is CASSFSGGLNTGELFF. The CDR3 DNA sequence: TGTGCCAGCAGCTTCAGCGGGGGCCTTAACACCGGGGAGCTGTTTTTT.

The chain links TRBV4-1 to TRBJ1-5, with D tentatively TRBD1 (5 bases). This CDR3 spans 16 amino acids. Germline loops: CDR1 MGHRA, CDR2 YSYEKL. Trimming pared 2 bases from V and 6 bases from J, leaving 17 bases between. In DNA, the CDR3 is TGCGCCAGCAGCCAAACTAGCGGGAGGGGAAGTCAGCCCCAGCATTTT. The encoded protein is CASSQTSGRGSQPQHF.

This chain joins TRBV12-2 and TRBJ1-2. TRBV12-2 is a pseudogene segment. The CDR3 loop spans 16 amino acids. The CDR3 DNA is TGTGCAAGTCGCAACCCCGGGAGGGAGGGAACCTATGGCTACACCTTC. It translates to CASRNPGREGTYGYTF.

Concerning this clone: One end of the junction fails to match germline, which may point to a read error. The chain employs TRBV6-4 and TRBJ2-1; weak D call: TRBD1 (6 bases). Per germline, CDR1 MRHNA and CDR2 SNTAGT. The CDR3 runs 14 residues. The DNA of the CDR3 is TGTGCCAGCGCCCAGGGGAACTCCGACAATGAGCAGTTCTTC. It specifies CASAQGNSDNEQFF.

The sample holds one count of this clone. The chain recombines TRBV11-3 with TRBJ2-7; D gene unclear. V was cut by 1 base and J by 2 bases, with 9 bases left in between. Germline-derived CDR1 and CDR2 are SGHNT and YENEEA. The CDR3 has 14 amino acids. The CDR3 spells CASSLGAGTYEQYF. CDR3 DNA: TGTGCCAGCAGCTTAGGGGCCGGTACCTACGAGCAGTACTTC.

This clone has only a few counts. CDR3 bases: TGCGCCAGCCGGGGACAGGGGAGGGATACGCAGTATTTT. It encodes CASRGQGRDTQYF. The chain links TRBV23-1 to TRBJ2-3, with TRBD1 identical over 10 bases. TRBV23-1 qualifies as an ORF whose function is uncertain. The CDR3 contains 13 residues. Trimming removed 8 bases from V and 6 bases from J; junction bases left unmatched: 5.

V usage is TRBV5-1 and J usage is TRBJ2-7; TRBD2 matches 7 bases. Trimming at V came to 1 base and at J to 3 bases, leaving 13 bases not matched to a gene. CDR1 and CDR2 from the germline V gene are SGHRS and YFSETQ. This CDR3 comprises 17 residues. This chain's CDR3 is CASSLNSAGPYLYEQYF. The CDR3, as DNA: TGCGCCAGCAGCTTGAACTCAGCGGGGCCTTACCTCTACGAGCAGTACTTC.

The chain is built from TRBV7-2 and TRBJ2-3; D call uncertain. The CDR3 contains 13 residues. Germline V CDR1 and CDR2: SGHTA, FQGNSA. V lost 1 base to trimming and J lost 6 bases, with 8 bases between them. The CDR3 sequence is CASSLGFGDTQYF. The CDR3 DNA sequence: TGTGCCAGCAGCTTAGGGTTCGGTGATACGCAGTATTTT.

The chain is built from TRBV7-9 and TRBJ2-7; 9 bases line up with TRBD1. Germline V CDR1 and CDR2: SEHNR, FQNEAQ (reference sequence). The J segment lost 6 bases and the V segment lost 0 bases, leaving 3 bases of the junction unmatched. This CDR3 has 14 residues. The CDR3 DNA sequence: TGTGCCAGCAGCTTAGCGGGGACAGGGCGCGAGCAGTACTTC. As protein: CASSLAGTGREQYF.

The gene calls are TRBV6-4 and TRBJ2-1; TRBD1 matches at 9 bases. CDR1 and CDR2 (germline): MRHNA, SNTAGT. The CDR3 covers 14 residues. V was pared by 0 bases and J by 6 bases, with 0 bases of the junction left unmatched. CDR3 amino acids: CASSDSTGGNEQFF. The CDR3 DNA reads as TGTGCCAGCAGTGACTCGACAGGGGGCAATGAGCAGTTCTTC.

The chain combines TRBV27 with TRBJ1-1; TRBD1 might be the D (5 bases). Germline CDR1 and CDR2: MNHEY and SMNVEV (reference sequence). V was pared by 3 bases and J by 3 bases, with 8 bases between. The CDR3 totals 13 residues. The CDR3 spells CASSFWGDTEAFF. The CDR3 DNA follows: TGTGCCAGCAGTTTTTGGGGGGACACTGAAGCTTTCTTT.

The chain recombines TRBV7-7 with TRBJ2-1; 11 nucleotides align to TRBD2. Trimming took 4 bases from V and 8 from J; bases not matched to a gene: 7. The CDR3 covers 15 residues. Germline CDR1 SSHAT, CDR2 FNYEAQ (reference sequence). Written as DNA, the CDR3 is TGTGCCAGCAGCTACACTAGCGGGGGTACCGATGAGCAGTTCTTC. Amino acid sequence: CASSYTSGGTDEQFF. Full variable domain (outside the CDR3, taken from reference TRBV7-7 and TRBJ2-1): GAGVSQSPRYKVTKRGQDVTLRCDPISSHATLYWYQQALGQGPEFLTYFNYEAQPDKSGLPSDRFSAERPEGSISTLTIQRTEQRDSAMYRCASSYTSGGTDEQFFGPGTRLTVL.

The chain employs TRBV30 and TRBJ1-3; a weak D match, TRBD1 (6 bases). V lost 2 bases to trimming and J lost 0 bases, with 20 bases between them. This CDR3 region has 18 residues. Germline values: CDR1 GTSNPN, CDR2 SVGIG (reference sequence). This chain's CDR3 is CAWSRGAAGLTSGNTIYF. The CDR3 region has the DNA TGTGCCTGGAGTAGGGGGGCAGCGGGGCTGACCTCTGGAAACACCATATATTTT.